The 20 T cell receptor beta chains reported below all come from one sample, sequenced in a study of blood T cell repertoires in COVID-19. Produced via immunoSEQ multiplex PCR; TCRdb's table is partial and in-frame only. The data hold about 210,000 clones, with approximately 84% observed a single time. The sample consisted of peripheral blood. Receptors originate from a woman aged 45-65 years with active or convalescent COVID-19.

The CDR3, as DNA: TGTGCCAGCAGACCAATCGAGGGCACTGAAGCTTTCTTT. Residues: CASRPIEGTEAFF. The chain carries TRBV12-3 or TRBV12-4 and TRBJ1-1; unclear D gene. The CDR3 sequence is 13 residues long. Trimming pared 6 bases from V and 4 bases from J, leaving 12 bases between.

The chain joins TRBV11-2 to TRBJ2-3, with TRBD2 matching over 14 bases. From germline, CDR1 is SGHAT and CDR2 FQNNGV. Trimming cost V 4 bases and J 1 base; bases outside gene matches: 10. This CDR3 is built from 19 residues. The CDR3, as DNA: TGTGCCAGCAGCTCTAACCCCGGACTAGCGGGGGGTGGCACAGATACGCAGTATTTT. Encoded protein: CASSSNPGLAGGGTDTQYF.

The gene calls are TRBV7-7 and TRBJ1-3; TRBD1 matches 9 bases. V lost 6 bases, J lost 4 bases, and 7 bases stayed unmatched. The CDR3 loop spans 15 amino acids. Germline assignment: CDR1 SSHAT and CDR2 FNYEAQ (reference sequence). The CDR3 spells CASSSGTGKGNTIYF. CDR3 coding DNA: TGTGCCAGCAGTTCCGGGACAGGGAAAGGAAACACCATATATTTT. Full variable domain (remainder filled in from reference TRBV7-7 and TRBJ1-3): GAGVSQSPRYKVTKRGQDVTLRCDPISSHATLYWYQQALGQGPEFLTYFNYEAQPDKSGLPSDRFSAERPEGSISTLTIQRTEQRDSAMYRCASSSGTGKGNTIYFGEGSWLTVV.

This clone has just one count. The chain combines TRBV2 with TRBJ1-2; D is possibly TRBD1 (5 bases). The CDR3 totals 13 residues. Germline V gene sequence: CDR1 SNHLY, CDR2 FYNNEI. Trimming stripped 6 bases from V and 7 bases from J, with 15 bases between. Here the CDR3 DNA reads TGTGCCAGCAGACTGGACACGGGAGGTGGCTACACCTTC. Amino acids: CASRLDTGGGYTF.

The rearrangement uses TRBV19 and TRBJ1-3, with a possible D match to TRBD1 (5 bases). Germline V gene data show CDR1 as LNHDA and CDR2 as SQIVND (reference sequence). The CDR3 consists of 15 residues. V was cut by 7 bases and J by 0 bases, with 13 bases left in between. The CDR3 loop reads CASKGRASSGNTIYF. The CDR3 DNA is TGTGCCAGTAAGGGCAGGGCCAGCTCTGGAAACACCATATATTTT.

The chain couples TRBV6-5 to TRBJ1-1; D gene uncertain. The CDR3 is 15 residues long. Germline assignment: CDR1 MNHEY and CDR2 SVGAGI. V gave up 6 bases and J gave up 5 bases, with 19 bases separating them. CDR3 loop: CASRGGRVPGTEAFF. CDR3 nucleotide sequence: TGTGCCAGCAGAGGAGGCCGGGTCCCGGGAACTGAAGCTTTCTTT.

This rearrangement joins TRBV6-5 to TRBJ2-3; D is possibly TRBD1 (5 bases). Between the trimmed V and J ends, which lost 0 bases and 4 bases, there was a span of 11 bases. The germline V gene encodes CDR1 MNHEY and CDR2 SVGAGI. The CDR3 runs to 15 residues. CDR3 sequence reads: CASSYSTWGSDTQYF. The CDR3 DNA is TGTGCCAGCAGTTACTCGACATGGGGCTCAGATACGCAGTATTTT.

The chain's CDR3 is CASSAVRGGTDTQYF. In DNA form, the CDR3 reads TGCGCCAGCAGCGCGGTTCGGGGGGGCACAGATACGCAGTATTTT. The rearrangement uses TRBV5-1 and TRBJ2-3; TRBD2 matches at 7 bases. V dropped 4 bases and J dropped 1; count of bases not matched to a gene: 6. CDR1 is SGHRS, CDR2 YFSETQ, per germline. This CDR3 spans 15 amino acids.

The V gene is TRBV11-2, the J gene TRBJ1-1; no clear D gene. Germline CDR1 SGHAT, CDR2 FQNNGV. The V end lost 1 base, the J end lost 3 bases, and 6 bases lay between the germline ends. The CDR3 is 13 amino acids. The CDR3 region has the DNA TGTGCCAGCAGCTTAGTACGGGACACTGAAGCTTTCTTT. Translation: CASSLVRDTEAFF.

The V call is TRBV19, the J call TRBJ1-1; TRBD1 is a possible D gene (6 bases). In germline, CDR1 is LNHDA, CDR2 SQIVND (reference sequence). Trimming pared 3 bases from V and 0 bases from J, leaving 11 bases between. CDR3 length: 15 residues. The CDR3 sequence is CASSMGAGLNTEAFF. For the CDR3, the DNA is TGTGCCAGTAGTATGGGGGCAGGACTGAACACTGAAGCTTTCTTT. The full variable domain, its missing parts supplied by reference TRBV19 and TRBJ1-1, is DGGITQSPKYLFRKEGQNVTLSCEQNLNHDAMYWYRQDPGQGLRLIYYSQIVNDFQKGDIAEGYSVSREKKESFPLTVTSAQKNPTAFYLCASSMGAGLNTEAFFGQGTRLTVV.

The CDR3 nucleotides read TGCGCCAGCGCGGTCTCCCAAGACACTGAAGCTTTCTTT. Residues: CASAVSQDTEAFF. The chain combines TRBV5-1 with TRBJ1-1, with D unresolved. Per the germline V gene, CDR1 is SGHRS and CDR2 is YFSETQ. The CDR3 sequence is 13 residues long. Trimming removed 7 bases from V and 3 bases from J, with 13 bases in between.

The DNA for the CDR3 is TGCGCCAGCAGCTTGGGCGCGGGGTCTGGAAACACCATATATTTT. It translates to CASSLGAGSGNTIYF. V gene TRBV5-1 combines with J gene TRBJ1-3; D not resolved. Germline V gene lookup returns CDR1 SGHRS and CDR2 YFSETQ. Trimming took off 0 bases at V and 1 base at J, with 8 bases between the two ends. This CDR3 has 15 residues.

This clone was found once. This sample also contains other DNA sequences that code for the same CDR3. J is TRBJ2-3 and V is TRBV5-4; D perhaps matches TRBD1 (6 bases). The CDR3 sequence is 13 residues long. Germline CDR1 reads SGHNT; CDR2 reads YYREEE (reference sequence). V lost 2 bases, J lost 3 bases, and 7 bases lay in between. The DNA of the CDR3 is TGTGCCAGCAGCTTACAGGGAACAGATACGCAGTATTTT. Amino acid sequence: CASSLQGTDTQYF.

J is TRBJ1-1 and V is TRBV7-9; 8 bases match TRBD1. This CDR3 is 17 amino acids long. Trimming removed 3 bases from V and 4 bases from J; junction bases left unmatched: 13. The germline V gene has CDR1 SEHNR and CDR2 FQNEAQ (reference sequence). CDR3 region: CASSFWGVTGDRTEAFF. Here the CDR3 DNA reads TGTGCCAGCAGCTTCTGGGGGGTGACAGGGGATCGCACTGAAGCTTTCTTT.

V is TRBV11-3 and J is TRBJ2-3; TRBD2 agrees at 12 bases. Germline assignment: CDR1 SGHNT and CDR2 YENEEA. The CDR3 contains 16 residues. Germline trimming cut 5 bases from V and 2 bases from J; bases unmatched to any gene: 5. CDR3 amino acids: CASSLRTSGVTDTQYF. The CDR3 DNA sequence: TGTGCCAGCAGCCTTCGGACTAGCGGGGTCACAGATACGCAGTATTTT.

This sequence joins TRBV2 and TRBJ1-2; D may be TRBD1 (5 bases). Germline assignment: CDR1 SNHLY and CDR2 FYNNEI. This CDR3 comprises 13 residues. The V and J ends lost 5 bases and 2 bases respectively, with 9 bases between them. The CDR3 reads CASSTTVNYGYTF. The CDR3 nucleotides are TGTGCCAGCAGTACGACAGTGAACTATGGCTACACCTTC. The complete variable domain, with remaining parts taken from reference TRBV2 and TRBJ1-2, reads EPEVTQTPSHQVTQMGQEVILRCVPISNHLYFYWYRQILGQKVEFLVSFYNNEISEKSEIFDDQFSVERPDGSNFTLKIRSTKLEDSAMYFCASSTTVNYGYTFGSGTRLTVV.

V gene TRBV5-5 combines with J gene TRBJ1-1; no clear D gene. This CDR3 has 15 residues. Deletions cut 0 bases from V and 6 bases from J, with 15 bases between. CDR1 SGHKS and CDR2 YYEKEE come from the germline V gene (reference sequence). Written as DNA, the CDR3 is TGTGCCAGCAGCTTGGCCGGCGGGATTTGGGCTGAAGCTTTCTTT. Encoded protein: CASSLAGGIWAEAFF.

The chain employs TRBV11-2 and TRBJ1-2, with 8 nucleotides matching TRBD1. Germline V gene data show CDR1 as SGHAT and CDR2 as FQNNGV. Germline trimming cut 5 bases from V and 7 bases from J; bases unmatched to any gene: 9. The CDR3 runs 14 residues. DNA for the CDR3: TGTGCCAGCAGCCCTACCCCAGGGGGCTCTGGCTACACCTTC. It is translated as CASSPTPGGSGYTF.

The CDR3 spells CASSLRGQGYNEKLFF. In nucleotides, the CDR3 is TGTGCCAGCAGCTTAAGAGGACAGGGCTATAATGAAAAACTGTTTTTT. The V and J genes are TRBV3-1 (or the pseudogene TRBV3-2) and TRBJ1-4; the match to TRBD1 covers 8 bases. Trimming cost V 5 bases and J 4 bases; bases outside gene matches: 9. This CDR3 has 16 residues. Germline values: CDR1 LGHDT, CDR2 YNNKEL (reference sequence).

The chain is built from TRBV21-1 and TRBJ2-3; the table gives TRBD1 as D, unverified against the DNA. TRBV21-1 is listed as a pseudogene. This CDR3 spans 21 amino acids. DNA of the CDR3: TGTGCCAGCAGCAAAGAAGAGAGCCGGGACAGGGGGGGAATCCCCACAGATACGCAGTATTTT. Translating it yields CASSKEESRDRGGIPTDTQYF.